Below, 4 T cell receptor beta chains from the same sample are listed, as sequenced in a study of T cells in tumors after PD-1 blockade. Method: immunoSEQ multiplex PCR; TCRdb's copy keeps in-frame clones and lacks some. This table holds 60,000 to 70,000 clones, around two thirds found once. Source: PBMCs, taken after anti-PD-1 treatment. The receptors were gathered from a human donor with basal cell carcinoma.

The chain joins TRBV6-6 to TRBJ2-7, with TRBD1 matching 10 bases. V lost 6 bases and J lost 2; bases outside the gene matches: 4. The CDR3 contains 14 residues. CDR1 is MNHNY and CDR2 is SVGAGI in the germline V gene (reference sequence). DNA of the CDR3: TGTGCCAGCAGGACCGGGACAGGGGCCTACGAGCAGTACTTC. This sequence encodes CASRTGTGAYEQYF.

The table lists this clone with a few counts. This sequence joins TRBV28 and TRBJ2-1; the match to TRBD2 covers 10 bases. Germline V CDR1 and CDR2: MDHEN, SYDVKM. With V trimmed by 5 bases and J by 6 bases, 7 bases remained unmatched. CDR3 size: 15 residues. The CDR3 nucleotides read TGTGCCAGCAGTAGAGCGGGGGGGCATTTCAATGAGCAGTTCTTC. Amino acid sequence: CASSRAGGHFNEQFF. Combining the CDR3 with reference TRBV28 and TRBJ2-1 gives the whole variable domain DVKVTQSSRYLVKRTGEKVFLECVQDMDHENMFWYRQDPGLGLRLIYFSYDVKMKEKGDIPEGYSVSREKKERFSLILESASTNQTSMYLCASSRAGGHFNEQFFGPGTRLTVL.

The chain is built from TRBV5-4 and TRBJ2-3; no reliable D call. Trimming removed 0 bases at V and 2 bases at J, with 13 bases between. The germline gives CDR1 SGHNT, CDR2 YYREEE (reference sequence). CDR3 length: 16 amino acids. The CDR3 loop reads CASSLASGAHTDTQYF. CDR3 DNA sequence: TGTGCCAGCAGCTTGGCTTCGGGCGCCCACACAGATACGCAGTATTTT.

The chain combines TRBV9 with TRBJ1-1; 9 bases map to TRBD1. Germline V gives CDR1 SGDLS, CDR2 YYNGEE. Trimming at V came to 1 base and at J to 1 base, leaving 5 bases not matched to a gene. The CDR3 sequence is 16 residues long. The CDR3 here is CASSVWTGVRNTEAFF. The CDR3 DNA reads TGTGCCAGCAGCGTATGGACAGGGGTACGGAACACTGAAGCTTTCTTT.